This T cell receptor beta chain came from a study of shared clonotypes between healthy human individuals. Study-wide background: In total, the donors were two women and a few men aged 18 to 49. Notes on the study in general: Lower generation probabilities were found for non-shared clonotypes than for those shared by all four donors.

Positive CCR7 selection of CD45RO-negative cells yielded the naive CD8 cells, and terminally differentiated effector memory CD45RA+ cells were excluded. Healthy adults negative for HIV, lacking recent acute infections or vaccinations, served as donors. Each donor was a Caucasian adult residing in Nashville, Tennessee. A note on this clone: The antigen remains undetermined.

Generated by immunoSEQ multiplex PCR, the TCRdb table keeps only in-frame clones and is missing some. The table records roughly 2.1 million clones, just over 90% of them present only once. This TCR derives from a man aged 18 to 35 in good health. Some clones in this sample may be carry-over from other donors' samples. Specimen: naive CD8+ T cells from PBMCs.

The CDR3, as DNA: TGTGCCATCAGGAAGACTAGCGGGAGGGCTGGAGAGCAGTACTTC. This gives the protein CAIRKTSGRAGEQYF. The rearrangement uses TRBV10-3 and TRBJ2-7; 14 bases line up with TRBD2. The CDR3 contains 15 residues. Losses at the gene ends were 6 bases for V and 7 bases for J; bases not matched to a gene: 8. In germline, CDR1 is ENHRY, CDR2 SYGVKD.